These T cell receptor beta chains were read from a single sample in a study of T cell changes during pregnancy in multiple sclerosis. Clones were sequenced by immunoSEQ multiplex PCR, and TCRdb holds only the in-frame ones, with some missing. The repertoire holds 85,000 to 120,000 clones, with less than 95% as singletons. This material consisted of peripheral blood, taken before pregnancy. The receptor set was obtained from a female donor with multiple sclerosis, enrolled in a pregnancy study. Each CDR3 is given with its conserved first and last residue.

j_call | v_call | cdr3_aa
TRBJ2-5 | TRBV30 | CAWSVRLAETQYF
TRBJ1-1 | TRBV27 | CASSPWTGSEAFF
TRBJ2-7 | TRBV6-5 | CASSFGRNYEQYF
TRBJ1-2 | TRBV10-3 | CAISESREFYGYTF
TRBJ2-7 | TRBV19 | CASSTTATGPYEQYF
TRBJ2-7 | TRBV14 | CASSQDSTFSQVSYEQYF
TRBJ1-1 | TRBV19 | CASKGSGTRKMNTEAFF
TRBJ1-1 | TRBV4-1 | CASSQGQGNTEAFF
TRBJ2-1 | TRBV7-8 | CASSSRTGVWGNEQFF
TRBJ1-1 | TRBV2 | CASTRQGESTEAFF
TRBJ1-1 | TRBV10-1 | CASSPKFGDPNTEAFF
TRBJ1-2 | TRBV2 | CASSYGQVGYGYTF
TRBJ2-6 | TRBV19 | CASSTGQGSGANVLTF
TRBJ2-7 | TRBV7-9 | CASSFTVYEQYF
TRBJ2-3 | TRBV7-9 | CASSLGSTDTQYF
TRBJ2-3 | TRBV27 | CASSESGLAGGTHTDTQYF